Presented here are 28 T cell receptor beta chains from one specimen sequenced in a study of cytomegalovirus exposure and HLA in healthy donors. In the PCR, 60 Vbeta and 13 Jbeta primers were used. Clones were sequenced by immunoSEQ multiplex PCR, and TCRdb holds only the in-frame ones, with some missing. The profile shows around 120,000 clones, more than 65% of them singletons. Material: PBMCs. The source is a human donor in good health.

This clone was seen only once. The V call is TRBV19, the J call TRBJ2-2; tentatively, D is TRBD1 (6 bases). The V end was cut by 7 bases, the J end by 1 base, with 10 bases between. This CDR3 spans 14 amino acids. CDR1 and CDR2 from the germline V gene are LNHDA and SQIVND (reference sequence). CDR3 nucleotide sequence: TGTGCCAGTACGTTGACAGGGAACACCGGGGAGCTGTTTTTT. Protein sequence: CASTLTGNTGELFF. Full variable domain (remainder filled in from reference TRBV19 and TRBJ2-2): DGGITQSPKYLFRKEGQNVTLSCEQNLNHDAMYWYRQDPGQGLRLIYYSQIVNDFQKGDIAEGYSVSREKKESFPLTVTSAQKNPTAFYLCASTLTGNTGELFFGEGSRLTVL.

The chain recombines TRBV28 with TRBJ2-3, with 12 bases aligning to TRBD2. Germline trimming cut 4 bases from V and 1 base from J; bases unmatched to any gene: 15. The CDR3 has 20 residues. CDR1 is MDHEN and CDR2 is SYDVKM in the germline V gene. CDR3 region: CASSSWGLAGRKGGTDTQYF. DNA for the CDR3: TGTGCCAGCAGTTCTTGGGGACTAGCGGGCCGTAAGGGGGGCACAGATACGCAGTATTTT.

J is TRBJ1-1 and V is TRBV10-3; 8 nucleotides match TRBD1. CDR1 ENHRY and CDR2 SYGVKD come from the germline V gene. The ends lost 8 bases at V and 13 bases at J; junction bases unmatched: 12. The CDR3 length is 12 residues. The CDR3 spells CAIGWTGSSVFF. The CDR3, as DNA: TGTGCCATCGGTTGGACAGGGTCCTCGGTTTTCTTT.

The chain uses TRBV7-3 and TRBJ2-1, with a possible D match to TRBD1 (5 bases). The CDR3 loop spans 13 amino acids. Germline values: CDR1 SGHTA, CDR2 FQGTGA. V lost 1 base to trimming and J lost 8 bases, with 9 bases between them. The CDR3 sequence: CASSLIGAYEQFF. CDR3 DNA: TGTGCCAGCAGCTTAATAGGGGCGTATGAGCAGTTCTTC. Full variable domain (missing parts from reference TRBV7-3 and TRBJ2-1): GAGVSQTPSNKVTEKGKYVELRCDPISGHTALYWYRQSLGQGPEFLIYFQGTGAADDSGLPNDRFFAVRPEGSVSTLKIQRTERGDSAVYLCASSLIGAYEQFFGPGTRLTVL.

This sequence joins TRBV1 and TRBJ2-1; TRBD2, the table's D call, was not compared with the DNA. TRBV1 represents a pseudogene. The CDR3 runs to 19 residues. CDR3 sequence: CTSSQDPTSGRYSYNEQFF. In DNA form, the CDR3 reads TGCACCAGCAGCCAAGACCCAACTAGCGGGAGGTATTCCTACAATGAGCAGTTCTTC.

The V call is TRBV18, the J call TRBJ2-1; D may be TRBD2 (5 bases). The germline gives CDR1 KGHSH, CDR2 LQKENI. The V end lost 1 base, the J end lost 4 bases, and 11 bases lay between the germline ends. The CDR3 extends over 15 amino acids. CDR3 in amino acids: CASSPRELGYNEQFF. In nucleotides, the CDR3 is TGTGCCAGCTCACCACGGGAGTTGGGGTACAATGAGCAGTTCTTC.

The gene calls are TRBV5-1 and TRBJ2-2; TRBD2 aligns across 10 bases. CDR3 length equals 17 residues. V lost 0 bases and J lost 6; bases outside the gene matches: 8. In germline, CDR1 is SGHRS, CDR2 YFSETQ. The CDR3 nucleotides are TGCGCCAGCAGCTTGGCTAGCGGGAGTCCGGGTGCCGGGGAGCTGTTTTTT. This sequence encodes CASSLASGSPGAGELFF.

This clone has just a few counts. The V call is TRBV19, the J call TRBJ1-2, with 7 bases lining up with TRBD1. V was clipped by 0 bases and J by 4 bases; unmatched bases: 5. Germline V gives CDR1 LNHDA, CDR2 SQIVND (reference sequence). The CDR3 runs 15 residues. CDR3 sequence: CASSIDTGDLYGYTF. CDR3 DNA: TGTGCCAGTAGTATAGATACAGGGGACCTCTATGGCTACACCTTC. The complete variable domain, with remaining parts taken from reference TRBV19 and TRBJ1-2, reads DGGITQSPKYLFRKEGQNVTLSCEQNLNHDAMYWYRQDPGQGLRLIYYSQIVNDFQKGDIAEGYSVSREKKESFPLTVTSAQKNPTAFYLCASSIDTGDLYGYTFGSGTRLTVV.

The table lists this clone with a few counts. J is TRBJ2-7 and V is TRBV11-2, with D perhaps TRBD2 (6 bases). Trimming left V 2 bases short and J 2 bases short, with 10 bases between. Germline CDR1 SGHAT, CDR2 FQNNGV. The CDR3 is made up of 14 amino acids. CDR3 nucleotides: TGTGCCAGCAGCTTATACCGGGGGACCTACGAGCAGTACTTC. Its protein is CASSLYRGTYEQYF.

J is TRBJ2-7 and V is TRBV6-5; tentative D call: TRBD1 (5 bases). Trimming pared 4 bases from V and 3 bases from J, leaving 13 bases between. The germline V gene has CDR1 MNHEY and CDR2 SVGAGI. The CDR3 runs to 14 residues. CDR3 loop: CASSSLIDSYEQYF. The CDR3 DNA reads as TGTGCCAGCAGTTCGTTAATAGACAGCTACGAGCAGTACTTC.

CDR3 in amino acids: CASSLGGRGAYEQYF. The CDR3 DNA is TGTGCCAGCAGCTTGGGAGGCAGGGGAGCCTACGAGCAGTACTTC. This chain joins TRBV5-6 and TRBJ2-7; possibly TRBD1 for D (6 bases). Germline CDR1 and CDR2: SGHDT and YYEEEE. The CDR3 consists of 15 residues. Trimming cost V 0 bases and J 2 bases, with 12 bases left between them.

This clone is a singleton in its sample. V is TRBV28 and J is TRBJ1-5; tentatively, D is TRBD1 (6 bases). The V end was cut by 0 bases, the J end by 0 bases, with 12 bases between. The CDR3 is 17 residues long. Germline V lookup: CDR1 MDHEN, CDR2 SYDVKM. CDR3 sequence: CASSLWGAGLSNQPQHF. The CDR3 nucleotides are TGTGCCAGCAGTTTATGGGGGGCAGGGCTTAGCAATCAGCCCCAGCATTTT.

The V and J genes are TRBV21-1 and TRBJ2-3; TRBD2, the table's D call, was not compared with the DNA. TRBV21-1 is marked as a pseudogene. CDR3 length: 18 residues. CDR3 region: CASSKATGPSGRPDTQYF. DNA for the CDR3: TGTGCCAGCAGCAAAGCCACGGGCCCTAGCGGCCGACCGGATACGCAGTATTTT.

This clone was detected only once. The chain uses TRBV11-3 and TRBJ2-7; 7 bases agree with TRBD1. The CDR3 is 13 residues long. Per germline, CDR1 SGHNT and CDR2 YENEEA. Trimming took 2 bases from V and 2 from J; bases not matched to a gene: 0. The CDR3 nucleotides read TGTGCCAGCAGCTTACAGGGGGCCTACGAGCAGTACTTC. It yields the protein CASSLQGAYEQYF. The full variable domain, with the rest looked up from reference TRBV11-3 and TRBJ2-7, is EAGVVQSPRYKIIEKKQPVAFWCNPISGHNTLYWYLQNLGQGPELLIRYENEEAVDDSQLPKDRFSAERLKGVDSTLKIQPAELGDSAVYLCASSLQGAYEQYFGPGTRLTVT.

The chain joins TRBV11-2 to TRBJ2-7; tentatively, D is TRBD2 (6 bases). The germline V gene has CDR1 SGHAT and CDR2 FQNNGV. The CDR3 extends over 13 amino acids. V dropped 6 bases and J dropped 4 bases, with 13 bases sitting between them. The CDR3 DNA is TGTGCCAGCAGGGGCGGGACGCTGTACGAGCAGTACTTC. This codes for CASRGGTLYEQYF.

V usage is TRBV2 and J usage is TRBJ2-5; 14 positions agree with TRBD2. V lost 8 bases, J lost 4 bases, and 12 bases stayed unmatched. The CDR3 sequence is 17 residues long. The V gene's germline CDR1 is SNHLY and CDR2 FYNNEI. This CDR3 is CASLRGTSGREGETQYF. CDR3 nucleotides: TGTGCCAGCCTCAGGGGGACTAGCGGGAGAGAGGGAGAGACCCAGTACTTC.

The CDR3 protein is CASSFIRTGYNEQFF. CDR3 DNA sequence: TGTGCCAGCAGCTTTATCCGGACAGGCTACAATGAGCAGTTCTTC. The V call is TRBV7-9, the J call TRBJ2-1; 7 nucleotides line up with TRBD1. CDR1 is SEHNR, CDR2 FQNEAQ, per germline (reference sequence). The CDR3 runs 15 residues. V was clipped by 3 bases and J by 3 bases; unmatched bases: 5.

The J gene is TRBJ2-3, the V gene TRBV7-2, with TRBD1 identical over 9 bases. V gave up 5 bases and J gave up 4 bases; unmatched junction bases: 7. The germline gives CDR1 SGHTA, CDR2 FQGNSA. There are 15 residues in the CDR3. The CDR3 sequence: CASSRQGVNADTQYF. The CDR3 DNA reads as TGTGCCAGCAGCCGACAGGGGGTCAATGCAGATACGCAGTATTTT.

A few counts support this clone. The chain links TRBV11-2 to TRBJ2-7, with a weak D call TRBD2 (6 bases). From germline, CDR1 is SGHAT and CDR2 FQNNGV. CDR3 size: 15 residues. Deletions cut 7 bases from V and 6 bases from J, with 22 bases between. The CDR3 DNA follows: TGTGCCAGCATCGGGGGATGGGGCCAGAAGGGCGAGCAGTACTTC. It codes for CASIGGWGQKGEQYF.

The rearrangement links TRBV15 to TRBJ1-4; 8 bases are a match to TRBD1. The V and J ends lost 0 bases and 1 base, in that order; junction bases with no gene match: 4. Germline V gives CDR1 LNHNV, CDR2 YYDKDF (reference sequence). This CDR3 is 17 amino acids long. CDR3 in DNA: TGTGCCACCAGCAGAGATAGGACAGGGCAAACTAATGAAAAACTGTTTTTT. Its translation: CATSRDRTGQTNEKLFF.

V usage is TRBV4-2 and J usage is TRBJ1-1; 7 nucleotides align to TRBD1. Germline CDR1 LGHNA, CDR2 YNFKEQ. This CDR3 comprises 15 residues. Trimming cost V 6 bases and J 0 bases; bases outside gene matches: 7. CDR3 nucleotides: TGTGCCAGCAGTCCGTGGACAGGAATGAACACTGAAGCTTTCTTT. Encoded protein: CASSPWTGMNTEAFF.

The chain is built from TRBV5-1 and TRBJ2-1, with D unresolved. Trimming took 0 bases from V and 1 from J, leaving 8 bases between them. The germline V gene encodes CDR1 SGHRS and CDR2 YFSETQ. This CDR3 region has 15 residues. The CDR3 loop reads CASSLVSASYNEQFF. DNA for the CDR3: TGCGCCAGCAGCTTGGTGTCTGCGTCCTACAATGAGCAGTTCTTC.

This clone was seen a few times. The J gene is TRBJ2-1, the V gene TRBV5-1, with D unclear. Germline assignment: CDR1 SGHRS and CDR2 YFSETQ. The CDR3 runs to 15 residues. Trimming took off 0 bases at V and 5 bases at J, with 12 bases between the two ends. The CDR3 is CASSLAPQGDNEQFF. CDR3 nucleotide sequence: TGCGCCAGCAGCTTGGCACCTCAAGGAGACAATGAGCAGTTCTTC. The full variable domain, in which reference TRBV5-1 and TRBJ2-1 provide the parts outside the CDR3, is KAGVTQTPRYLIKTRGQQVTLSCSPISGHRSVSWYQQTPGQGLQFLFEYFSETQRNKGNFPGRFSGRQFSNSRSEMNVSTLELGDSALYLCASSLAPQGDNEQFFGPGTRLTVL.

The chain combines TRBV7-6 with TRBJ1-3; D not certain. This CDR3 has 15 amino acids. CDR1 SGHVS and CDR2 FNYEAQ come from the germline V gene. The germline V and J ends were trimmed by 0 bases and 3 bases, with 9 bases remaining between them. The CDR3 sequence is CASSLAHRGGNTIYF. The CDR3 nucleotides read TGTGCCAGCAGCTTAGCGCACCGGGGTGGAAACACCATATATTTT.

V usage is TRBV7-9 and J usage is TRBJ2-3, with 9 bases that match TRBD2. This CDR3 is built from 15 residues. CDR1 is SEHNR and CDR2 is FQNEAQ in the germline V gene (reference sequence). Losses at the gene ends were 5 bases for V and 2 bases for J; bases not matched to a gene: 5. The CDR3 DNA sequence: TGTGCCAGCAGCAGAGCGGGAGGATTCACAGATACGCAGTATTTT. Translated, it gives CASSRAGGFTDTQYF.

V usage is TRBV7-9 and J usage is TRBJ2-6; D remains unclear. Germline CDR1 SEHNR, CDR2 FQNEAQ (reference sequence). The CDR3 totals 16 residues. V lost 5 bases, J lost 0 bases, and 11 bases lay in between. The CDR3: CASSPPRSSGANVLTF. CDR3 bases: TGTGCCAGCAGCCCGCCCCGGAGCTCTGGGGCCAACGTCCTGACTTTC.

V is TRBV19 and J is TRBJ1-3; 9 positions match TRBD1. This CDR3 spans 15 amino acids. Looked up from germline, CDR1 is LNHDA and CDR2 is SQIVND (reference sequence). V gave up 9 bases and J gave up 0 bases; unmatched junction bases: 6. The CDR3 sequence: CASRTGDNSGNTIYF. CDR3 nucleotide sequence: TGTGCCAGCAGGACAGGGGACAACTCTGGAAACACCATATATTTT.

The chain couples TRBV9 to TRBJ1-1, with D perhaps matching TRBD1 (6 bases). The CDR3 loop spans 14 amino acids. With 0 bases removed from V and 1 base from J, the gap between germline ends came to 7 bases. Per the germline V gene, CDR1 is SGDLS and CDR2 is YYNGEE. As DNA, the CDR3 is TGTGCCAGCAGCGTAGAACAGGGGAACACTGAAGCTTTCTTT. This encodes CASSVEQGNTEAFF.